This T cell receptor beta chain was captured by sequencing in a study of blood T cell repertoires in COVID-19 (dated by TCRdb to 2019 to 2021). General notes on the study: Samples covering the acute and convalescent phases of COVID-19 were provided by collaborators in the United States, Italy and Spain. Subjects who had been exposed to COVID-19, were actively infected with it, or had recovered from it provided the deeply sampled blood TCRbeta repertoires that made up the dataset. A freely available public database, intended as a resource for researchers studying the immune response to SARS-CoV-2, is where the repertoires were released. The samples were drawn from the first 160 participants of the ongoing ImmuneRACE study and from 950 to 1,500 subjects provided by 6 global collaborators. Where available, HLA class I and class II types were obtained from metadata supplied by the sample provider rather than from assay-based typing. Sample metadata almost always included a de-identified subject ID, COVID-19 status, age in years and sex. The material from the prospective study consisted of cDNA or gDNA derived from T cells, B-cell-depleted T cells, or PBMCs.

One collaborating source in Seattle enrolled patients while the patients were actively infected and followed the patients over time throughout the course of disease. The collaborating institutions used their own protocols to collect whole blood in K2EDTA tubes. For TCRbeta analysis, collaborators shipped samples as frozen whole blood, isolated PBMCs, or DNA extracted from either of those sample types. A remark on this clone: The antigen it binds to is not known. Nothing much larger sits one base from this clone, and base qualities are not available.

Broader findings and caveats from the paper: The quantity of clinical and demographic metadata differed by source and by participant and was supplied without curation.

TCRbeta CDR3 regions were amplified from genomic DNA by means of the immunoSEQ Assay, a bias-controlled multiplex PCR. Per the authors' processing: Nucleated cell counts per sample were estimated from amplification of reference gene primers within the assay. Sequence reads were collapsed and filtered to measure the absolute abundance of every unique TCRbeta CDR3 rearrangement. For each sample, productive Simpson clonality was calculated as the square root of Simpson's diversity index over productive rearrangements. Not all clones reach the TCRdb copy of this immuneACCESS table, which keeps in-frame sequences only. Checked studies attribute under half of the gap to unresolved V genes and leave the rest unexplained. V and J calls and clone size follow that table, whereas D and trimming were derived from the DNA. The sample has about 500,000 clones on record, about 88% of them singletons. The ten largest clones represent around 0.92% of the sample.

CDR1 and CDR2 are read off the germline V gene as SQVTM and ANQGSEA. The CDR3 measures 14 amino acids from cysteine to phenylalanine. CDR3 DNA only is kept here, 42 bases in frame from base 1. Trimmed from V: 6 bases; trimmed from J: 5 bases; junction bases lacking a gene match: 9. The receptor was derived from a young man with COVID-19, enrolled during active disease. The chain is encoded by TRBV29-1 joined to TRBJ2-5; 10 junctional bases match TRBD1. Material for sequencing was peripheral blood. This receptor has the CDR3 CSVTRDRGRETQYF. The bases are TGCAGCGTCACCCGGGACAGGGGACGGGAGACCCAGTACTTC.